A single sample gave rise to the 31 T cell receptor beta chains below, sequenced in a study of cytotoxic CD8 clonotypes in ibrutinib-treated CLL. This table comes from immunoSEQ multiplex PCR, and its TCRdb copy is limited to in-frame clones, with some not included. The data contain 150,000 or so clones, around 81% of them seen just once; the ten biggest clones take up roughly 7.6%. The sequenced sample was PBMCs, obtained after 36 months of ibrutinib treatment. These receptors all stem from a human donor with chronic lymphocytic leukemia.

The chain recombines TRBV27 with TRBJ2-4; 10 bases align to TRBD1. The CDR3 covers 15 residues. Looked up from germline, CDR1 is MNHEY and CDR2 is SMNVEV (reference sequence). Unmatched junction bases numbered 1, after V lost 5 bases and J lost 0 bases. CDR3 nucleotide sequence: TGTGCCAGCAGTGGGACAGGGGTAGCCAAAAACATTCAGTACTTC. This codes for CASSGTGVAKNIQYF.

V and J are TRBV11-3 and TRBJ2-1, with D tentatively TRBD2 (6 bases). Germline CDR1 and CDR2: SGHNT and YENEEA. Trimming cost V 3 bases and J 7 bases, with 13 bases left between them. The CDR3 length is 14 residues. The DNA for the CDR3 is TGTGCCAGCAGCTTCGGGACTCAAGCAAATGAGCAGTTCTTC. Its translation: CASSFGTQANEQFF.

The CDR3 DNA sequence: TGTGCCAGCAGGAGGACAGGGGGAGTGCCCCAGCATTTT. Translating gives CASRRTGGVPQHF. The genes are TRBV2 and TRBJ1-5; 10 nucleotides line up with TRBD1. Germline CDR1 is SNHLY and CDR2 is FYNNEI. The trim removed 6 bases at V and 9 bases at J, leaving 5 bases unmatched. The CDR3 is made up of 13 amino acids.

The chain couples TRBV7-9 to TRBJ1-2, with D possibly matching TRBD1 (5 bases). This CDR3 is 14 amino acids long. Germline V gives CDR1 SEHNR, CDR2 FQNEAQ (reference sequence). Trimming stripped 5 bases from V and 5 bases from J, with 15 bases between. The CDR3 loop is CASSPPDTFYGYTF. CDR3 in DNA: TGTGCCAGCAGCCCCCCGGACACCTTTTATGGCTACACCTTC.

The chain couples TRBV21-1 to TRBJ1-3; the table's D call TRBD1 went unverified against the DNA. TRBV21-1 is a pseudogene. The CDR3 runs 18 residues. DNA of the CDR3: TGTGCCAGCAGCAAAACCTCATTCCGGACAAGCTCTGGAAACACCATATATTTT. Translation: CASSKTSFRTSSGNTIYF.

The V gene is TRBV5-4, the J gene TRBJ2-5; TRBD2 matches at 9 bases. The CDR3 runs to 15 residues. CDR1 and CDR2 from the germline V gene are SGHNT and YYREEE (reference sequence). The trim removed 0 bases at V and 7 bases at J, leaving 7 bases unmatched. The CDR3 DNA reads TGTGCCAGCAGCTTGGGGACTAGCGAGCGGGTGACCCAGTACTTC. This encodes CASSLGTSERVTQYF.

J is TRBJ1-5 and V is TRBV5-6, with a tentative D call TRBD1 (6 bases). This CDR3 contains 17 residues. Per germline, CDR1 SGHDT and CDR2 YYEEEE. Trimming took 1 base from V and 0 from J, leaving 14 bases between them. The CDR3, as DNA: TGTGCCAGCAGCTTGAGGACAGAAATTTATAGCAATCAGCCCCAGCATTTT. It codes for CASSLRTEIYSNQPQHF.

The chain recombines TRBV4-1 with TRBJ1-2, with D hard to call. There are 13 residues in the CDR3. The germline CDR1 and CDR2 sequences are MGHRA and YSYEKL. V lost 1 base, J lost 7 bases, and 10 bases lay in between. CDR3 nucleotides: TGCGCCAGCAGCCAAGGTTGGAGGGTTGGCTACACCTTC. This encodes CASSQGWRVGYTF.

The genes are TRBV27 and TRBJ2-1, with D hard to call. Germline lookup yields CDR1 MNHEY and CDR2 SMNVEV (reference sequence). The ends were cut back, 2 bases at V and 7 bases at J, with 9 bases in the middle. CDR3 length: 13 residues. Here the CDR3 reads CASSLKGRNEQFF. CDR3 DNA: TGTGCCAGCAGTTTAAAAGGCAGGAATGAGCAGTTCTTC.

V is TRBV7-9 and J is TRBJ2-1, with TRBD2 matching 11 bases. This CDR3 is 16 amino acids long. Trimming at V came to 1 base and at J to 7 bases, leaving 6 bases not matched to a gene. CDR1 is SEHNR and CDR2 is FQNEAQ in the germline V gene (reference sequence). The CDR3 reads CASSLGLAGGSNEQFF. CDR3 nucleotide sequence: TGTGCCAGCAGCTTAGGGCTAGCGGGAGGAAGTAATGAGCAGTTCTTC.

This clone showed up just once. The chain has TRBV5-1 and TRBJ2-1; TRBD2 matches 11 bases. This CDR3 contains 17 residues. Germline trimming cut 4 bases from V and 0 bases from J; bases unmatched to any gene: 6. Germline V gene data show CDR1 as SGHRS and CDR2 as YFSETQ. Here the CDR3 reads CASSHRLAGTSYNEQFF. CDR3 in DNA: TGCGCCAGCAGCCATCGACTAGCGGGGACCTCCTACAATGAGCAGTTCTTC.

This clone has a single count. The J gene is TRBJ2-2, the V gene TRBV4-1; perhaps D is TRBD1 or TRBD2 (6 bases each). V was clipped by 1 base and J by 5 bases, with 11 bases between them. The CDR3 spans 15 residues. The germline V gene encodes CDR1 MGHRA and CDR2 YSYEKL. CDR3 DNA: TGCGCCAGCAGCCAAGTCAGGGGAGGAACCGGGGAGCTGTTTTTT. Translated: CASSQVRGGTGELFF.

This clone was observed a single time. The chain employs TRBV9 and TRBJ2-7, with D possibly being TRBD2 (6 bases). V was cut by 0 bases and J by 3 bases, with 10 bases left in between. Germline CDR1 SGDLS, CDR2 YYNGEE. The CDR3 length is 14 residues. CDR3 nucleotides: TGTGCCAGCAGCGTAGCGGGGGTAGGCTACGAGCAGTACTTC. Its protein is CASSVAGVGYEQYF.

The V call is TRBV15, the J call TRBJ2-7, with D possibly TRBD2 on 6 matching bases. Trimming took 3 bases from V and 3 from J, leaving 12 bases between them. The CDR3 has 14 residues. Germline V gene data show CDR1 as LNHNV and CDR2 as YYDKDF (reference sequence). The CDR3 here is CATSRVGRDYEQYF. CDR3 DNA: TGTGCCACCAGCAGGGTAGGGCGGGACTACGAGCAGTACTTC. Looking up the rest from reference TRBV15 and TRBJ2-7 gives the full variable domain: DAMVIQNPRYQVTQFGKPVTLSCSQTLNHNVMYWYQQKSSQAPKLLFHYYDKDFNNEADTPDNFQSRRPNTSFCFLDIRSPGLGDTAMYLCATSRVGRDYEQYFGPGTRLTVT.

This clone was recorded a few times. The genes are TRBV30 and TRBJ1-4, with D hard to call. Deletions cut 7 bases from V and 8 bases from J, with 17 bases between. Germline CDR1 reads GTSNPN; CDR2 reads SVGIG (reference sequence). CDR3 size: 13 residues. The CDR3 coding sequence is TGTGCCTTTACCCCTCCGGGGAAGGAAAAACTGTTTTTT. Translated: CAFTPPGKEKLFF. The full variable domain, completed using reference TRBV30 and TRBJ1-4, is SQTIHQWPATLVQPVGSPLSLECTVEGTSNPNLYWYRQAAGRGLQLLFYSVGIGQISSEVPQNLSASRPQDRQFILSSKKLLLSDSGFYLCAFTPPGKEKLFFGSGTQLSVL.

The chain recombines TRBV2 with TRBJ2-1; 9 bases map to TRBD1. Germline CDR1 is SNHLY and CDR2 is FYNNEI. Trimming at V came to 6 bases and at J to 6 bases, leaving 6 bases not matched to a gene. The CDR3 spans 14 residues. CDR3 sequence reads: CASSKGQGVNEQFF. The CDR3 DNA follows: TGTGCCAGCAGCAAGGGACAGGGCGTCAATGAGCAGTTCTTC.

This clone was detected once. This chain joins TRBV7-9 and TRBJ2-7, with D uncertain. V lost 2 bases to trimming and J lost 1 base, with 9 bases between them. The CDR3 is 14 amino acids. The germline gives CDR1 SEHNR, CDR2 FQNEAQ (reference sequence). This CDR3 reads CASSLSWGSYEQYF. Written as DNA, the CDR3 is TGTGCCAGCAGCTTATCCTGGGGATCCTACGAGCAGTACTTC.

The genes are TRBV27 and TRBJ1-4, with a possible D match to TRBD1 (6 bases). The CDR3 spans 13 residues. V lost 6 bases and J 7 bases, leaving 12 bases between the germline ends. CDR1 and CDR2 (germline): MNHEY, SMNVEV (reference sequence). CDR3 in DNA: TGTGCCAGCAGGGGGGGGGCGCCTGAAAAACTGTTTTTT. It encodes CASRGGAPEKLFF.

The rearrangement links TRBV6-5 to TRBJ1-2; D is possibly TRBD1 (5 bases). This CDR3 is 15 amino acids long. Trimming pared 6 bases from V and 6 bases from J, leaving 20 bases between. Germline V gene data show CDR1 as MNHEY and CDR2 as SVGAGI. The chain's CDR3 is CASRENPTGVDGYTF. For the CDR3, the DNA is TGTGCCAGCAGGGAAAACCCAACAGGAGTCGATGGCTACACCTTC.

This chain uses TRBV30 with TRBJ1-5, with D uncertain. Germline-derived CDR1 and CDR2 are GTSNPN and SVGIG (reference sequence). Trimming cost V 5 bases and J 10 bases, with 12 bases left between them. The length of the CDR3 is 11 residues. The DNA for the CDR3 is TGTGCCTGGGGCGGAACGGGACCCCAGCATTTT. The encoded protein is CAWGGTGPQHF.

CDR3 protein: CAWDKVGGSNQPQHF. The CDR3, as DNA: TGTGCCTGGGATAAGGTCGGGGGTAGCAATCAGCCCCAGCATTTT. V gene TRBV30 combines with J gene TRBJ1-5; D is possibly TRBD1 (5 bases). The germline V and J ends were trimmed by 5 bases and 0 bases, with 14 bases remaining between them. The V gene's germline CDR1 is GTSNPN and CDR2 SVGIG (reference sequence). There are 15 residues in the CDR3.

This clone has only one observation. CDR3 residues: CASTKPMGDCEQYF. In nucleotides, the CDR3 is TGTGCCAGCACCAAACCAATGGGGGACTGCGAGCAGTACTTC. The gene calls are TRBV28 and TRBJ2-7, with D perhaps matching TRBD2 (6 bases). The V gene's germline CDR1 is MDHEN and CDR2 SYDVKM. The CDR3 extends over 14 amino acids. V lost 7 bases and J lost 6, with 19 bases in between. The whole variable domain, remainder taken from reference TRBV28 and TRBJ2-7, is DVKVTQSSRYLVKRTGEKVFLECVQDMDHENMFWYRQDPGLGLRLIYFSYDVKMKEKGDIPEGYSVSREKKERFSLILESASTNQTSMYLCASTKPMGDCEQYFGPGTRLTVT.

This chain uses TRBV28 with TRBJ2-7, with D possibly called TRBD1 or TRBD2 (5 bases each). Trimming left V 5 bases short and J 5 bases short, with 19 bases between. There are 15 residues in the CDR3. Germline values: CDR1 MDHEN, CDR2 SYDVKM. The CDR3 spells CASSPGQGNVHEQYF. The CDR3 nucleotides are TGTGCCAGCAGTCCGGGGCAGGGAAACGTCCACGAGCAGTACTTC.

The CDR3 loop reads CASSIRDRGFAFF. The CDR3 DNA sequence: TGTGCCAGCAGCATCCGGGACAGGGGGTTTGCTTTCTTT. The chain links TRBV7-9 to TRBJ1-1; 11 bases align to TRBD1. CDR1 and CDR2 from the germline V gene are SEHNR and FQNEAQ (reference sequence). The CDR3 spans 13 residues. The V gene end was trimmed by 5 bases and the J gene end by 11 bases; junction bases not matched to a gene: 7.

The sample holds one count of this clone. This chain joins TRBV7-9 and TRBJ1-1; 9 bases match TRBD1. V shed 5 bases and J 6 bases; nucleotides not matched to a gene: 4. The CDR3 is made up of 13 amino acids. CDR1 SEHNR and CDR2 FQNEAQ come from the germline V gene (reference sequence). In DNA, the CDR3 is TGTGCCAGCAGCCTGGGACAGGGACCTGAAGCTTTCTTT. As protein: CASSLGQGPEAFF.

The gene calls are TRBV11-2 and TRBJ1-1; D is ambiguous. With 4 bases removed from V and 1 base from J, the gap between germline ends came to 10 bases. The CDR3 covers 14 residues. Germline CDR1 reads SGHAT; CDR2 reads FQNNGV. As DNA, the CDR3 is TGTGCCAGCAGCTCCTCGGGGTGGAACACTGAAGCTTTCTTT. Translation gives CASSSSGWNTEAFF.

The chain has TRBV23-1 and TRBJ1-2; 7 bases line up with TRBD1. TRBV23-1 falls under the ORF class, with uncertain function. Unmatched junction bases numbered 8, after V lost 2 bases and J lost 2 bases. This CDR3 contains 16 residues. This chain's CDR3 is CASSQPLDRENYGYTF. The CDR3 DNA reads TGCGCCAGCAGTCAACCGTTAGACAGGGAAAACTATGGCTACACCTTC.

V usage is TRBV13 and J usage is TRBJ2-7; D is ambiguous. V was clipped by 5 bases and J by 7 bases, with 12 bases between them. In germline, CDR1 is PRHDT, CDR2 FYEKMQ (reference sequence). The CDR3 runs to 12 residues. The CDR3: CASSLQRGEQYF. The CDR3 bases are TGTGCCAGCAGCCTCCAGCGTGGGGAGCAGTACTTC. Complete variable domain (other parts from reference TRBV13 and TRBJ2-7): AAGVIQSPRHLIKEKRETATLKCYPIPRHDTVYWYQQGPGQDPQFLISFYEKMQSDKGSIPDRFSAQQFSDYHSELNMSSLELGDSALYFCASSLQRGEQYFGPGTRLTVT.

The chain combines TRBV28 with TRBJ1-1, with D possibly TRBD1 on 6 matching bases. The CDR3 is 12 residues long. V lost 6 bases and J lost 11, with 16 bases in between. Germline V gene lookup returns CDR1 MDHEN and CDR2 SYDVKM. The CDR3 region is CASSLRGGVAFF. The CDR3 nucleotides read TGTGCCAGCAGCCTAAGGGGGGGCGTTGCTTTCTTT.

The genes are TRBV30 and TRBJ1-2, with 8 bases lining up with TRBD1. The CDR3 runs to 18 residues. The V and J ends lost 5 bases and 2 bases, in that order; junction bases with no gene match: 19. Germline V CDR1 and CDR2: GTSNPN, SVGIG (reference sequence). The CDR3: CAWARRRDRRGHNYGYTF. In DNA form, the CDR3 reads TGTGCCTGGGCTCGTAGGCGGGACAGGAGGGGCCACAACTATGGCTACACCTTC. The variable domain in full, with the rest retrieved from reference TRBV30 and TRBJ1-2, is SQTIHQWPATLVQPVGSPLSLECTVEGTSNPNLYWYRQAAGRGLQLLFYSVGIGQISSEVPQNLSASRPQDRQFILSSKKLLLSDSGFYLCAWARRRDRRGHNYGYTFGSGTRLTVV.

This clone was picked up a small number of times. The chain has TRBV7-9 and TRBJ1-2; 10 bases agree with TRBD1. The CDR3 contains 16 residues. Losses at the gene ends were 0 bases for V and 7 bases for J; bases not matched to a gene: 8. Germline CDR1 SEHNR, CDR2 FQNEAQ (reference sequence). This CDR3 is CASSLARDRGKGGYTF. In nucleotides, the CDR3 is TGTGCCAGCAGCTTAGCGCGGGACAGGGGCAAGGGTGGCTACACCTTC.